This TCR beta chain emerged from a study of blood T cell repertoires in COVID-19. Per the original methods: Estimation of nucleated cell counts was performed using reference gene primer amplification. Clones were sequenced by immunoSEQ multiplex PCR, and TCRdb holds only the in-frame ones, with some missing. V and J calls plus clone size are reproduced from that table; the DNA served to infer D and trimming. The sample contains roughly 670,000 clones, 85% to 90% of which appear only once. The length of the CDR3 is 17 residues. CDR1 and CDR2 from the germline V gene are LGHDT and YNNKEL (reference sequence). J gave up 1 base and V 3 bases, and 6 bases lay outside the gene matches.

V usage is TRBV3-1 (or the pseudogene TRBV3-2) and J usage is TRBJ1-6; TRBD1 aligns across 7 bases. This TCR derives from a woman younger than 30 with acute or convalescent COVID-19. The sequenced material came from peripheral blood. CDR3 region: CASSQVSGGSYNSPLHF. The CDR3, as DNA: TGTGCCAGCAGCCAGGTCTCAGGGGGGTCCTATAATTCACCCCTCCACTTT.